A selection of T cell receptor beta chains follows, all from one sample in a study of T cells in Graves' hyperthyroidism and ophthalmopathy. MiXCR, applied by TCRdb to the multiplex PCR reads, yields one record per CDR3 protein. This sample carries some 370,000 distinct CDR3 sequences, roughly an eighth of them seen once, and the ten largest clones take 25% to 30%. The material sequenced was blood. Receptor source: a man in his fifties with Graves' ophthalmopathy. CDR3s include the opening cysteine and the closing phenylalanine or tryptophan. D genes are given only for firm matches.

cdr3_length	v_call	d_call	j_call	cdr3_aa
15	TRBV2	-	TRBJ2-7	CASTPDRTFSYEQYF
15	TRBV7-9	-	TRBJ1-4	CASSLLGASHEKLFF
13	TRBV7-9	TRBD1	TRBJ1-1	CASSRQGGGEAFF
14	TRBV28	-	TRBJ1-1	CASSSRDRKLKAFF
14	TRBV28	-	TRBJ1-2	CASSTVLGLNGYTF
15	TRBV18	-	TRBJ1-6	CASSPGVVTSSPLHF
17	TRBV3-1	TRBD1	TRBJ2-7	CASSHDQGDRASYEQYF
14	TRBV2	-	TRBJ1-1	CASSPGLSNTEAFF
15	TRBV7-9	TRBD2	TRBJ2-1	CASSLVSGDYNEQFF
15	TRBV7-9	TRBD2	TRBJ2-3	CASSILAGHTDTQYF
17	TRBV28	TRBD1	TRBJ2-3	CASSPTPGTGDADTQYF
14	TRBV6-1	-	TRBJ1-5	CASKTTGSNQPQHF
16	TRBV2	-	TRBJ2-3	CASSEGVQSSTDTQYF
13	TRBV20-1	TRBD1	TRBJ2-7	CSAGDRGSYEQYF
15	TRBV20-1	TRBD2	TRBJ2-3	CSAAGGPWSPDTQYF
13	TRBV4-2	-	TRBJ2-7	CASSQVSADEQYF
15	TRBV5-1	TRBD2	TRBJ2-3	CASSSAGVGTDTQYF
14	TRBV19	TRBD1	TRBJ1-2	CASTLQGALIGYTF
13	TRBV19	-	TRBJ2-7	CASAVVLSYEQYF
14	TRBV7-8	TRBD2	TRBJ2-1	CASSPTSGNYEQFF
13	TRBV5-1	TRBD1	TRBJ1-4	CASTRGHGEKLFF
13	TRBV29-1	-	TRBJ2-1	CSVERTSGSEQFF
15	TRBV12-3/TRBV12-4	-	TRBJ2-3	CASSRAIGDTDTQYF
13	TRBV20-1	-	TRBJ1-5	CSARRQGNQPQHF
14	TRBV5-1	-	TRBJ2-7	CASSSRTASYEQYF
13	TRBV6-1	TRBD1	TRBJ1-6	CASKGQGNSPLHF
14	TRBV7-3	-	TRBJ2-1	CASSSQGAVGEQFF
14	TRBV24-1	TRBD2	TRBJ2-3	CATTSGSGTDTQYF
19	TRBV11-2	-	TRBJ1-2	CASSLGYRQSNSPNYGYTF
15	TRBV3-1	-	TRBJ2-7	CASSRSGGSGYEQYF